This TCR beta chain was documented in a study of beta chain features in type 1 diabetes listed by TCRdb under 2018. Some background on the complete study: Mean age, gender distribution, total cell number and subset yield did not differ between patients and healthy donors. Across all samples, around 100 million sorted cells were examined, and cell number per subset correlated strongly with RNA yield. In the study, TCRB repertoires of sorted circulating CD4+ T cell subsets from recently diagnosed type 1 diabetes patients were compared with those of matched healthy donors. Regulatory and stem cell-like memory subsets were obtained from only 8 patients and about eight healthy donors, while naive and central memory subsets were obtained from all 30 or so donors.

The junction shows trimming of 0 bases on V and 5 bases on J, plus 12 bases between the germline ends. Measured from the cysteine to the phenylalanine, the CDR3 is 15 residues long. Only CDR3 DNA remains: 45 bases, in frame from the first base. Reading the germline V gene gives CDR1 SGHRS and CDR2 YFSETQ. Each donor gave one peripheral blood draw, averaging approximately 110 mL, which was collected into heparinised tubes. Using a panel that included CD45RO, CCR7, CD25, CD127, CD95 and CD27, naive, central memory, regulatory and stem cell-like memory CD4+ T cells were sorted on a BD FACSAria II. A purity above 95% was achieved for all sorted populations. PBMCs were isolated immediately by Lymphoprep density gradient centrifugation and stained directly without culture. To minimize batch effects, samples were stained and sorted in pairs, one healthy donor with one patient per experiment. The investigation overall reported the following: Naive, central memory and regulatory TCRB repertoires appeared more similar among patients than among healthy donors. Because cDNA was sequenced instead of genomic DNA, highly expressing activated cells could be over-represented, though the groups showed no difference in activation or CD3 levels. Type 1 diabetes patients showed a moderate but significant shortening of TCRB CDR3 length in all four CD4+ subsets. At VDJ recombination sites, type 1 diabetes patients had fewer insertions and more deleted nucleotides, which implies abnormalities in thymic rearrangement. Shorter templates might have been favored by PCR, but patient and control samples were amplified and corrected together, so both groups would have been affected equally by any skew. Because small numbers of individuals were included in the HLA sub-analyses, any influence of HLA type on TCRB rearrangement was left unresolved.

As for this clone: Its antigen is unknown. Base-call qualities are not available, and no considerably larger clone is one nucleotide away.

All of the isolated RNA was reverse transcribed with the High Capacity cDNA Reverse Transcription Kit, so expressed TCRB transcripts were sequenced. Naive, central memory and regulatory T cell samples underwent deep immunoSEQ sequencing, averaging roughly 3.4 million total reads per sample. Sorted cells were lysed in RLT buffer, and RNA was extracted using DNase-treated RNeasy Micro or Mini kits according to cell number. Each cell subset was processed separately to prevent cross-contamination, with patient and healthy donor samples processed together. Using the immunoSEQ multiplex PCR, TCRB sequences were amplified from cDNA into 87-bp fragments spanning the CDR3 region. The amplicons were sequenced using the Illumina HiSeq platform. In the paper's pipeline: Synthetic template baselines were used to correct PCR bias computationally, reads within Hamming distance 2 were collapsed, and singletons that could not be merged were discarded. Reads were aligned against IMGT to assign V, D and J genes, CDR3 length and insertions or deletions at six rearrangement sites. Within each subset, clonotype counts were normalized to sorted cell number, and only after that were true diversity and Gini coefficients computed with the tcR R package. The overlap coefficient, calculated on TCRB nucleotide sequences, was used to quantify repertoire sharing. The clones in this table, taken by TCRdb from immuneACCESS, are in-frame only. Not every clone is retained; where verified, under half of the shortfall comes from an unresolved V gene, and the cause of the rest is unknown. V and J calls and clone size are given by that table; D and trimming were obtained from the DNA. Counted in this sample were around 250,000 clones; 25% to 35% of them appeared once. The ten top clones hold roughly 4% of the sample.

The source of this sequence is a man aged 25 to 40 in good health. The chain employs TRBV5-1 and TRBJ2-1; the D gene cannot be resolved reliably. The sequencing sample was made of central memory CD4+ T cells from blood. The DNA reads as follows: TGCGCCAGCAGCTTGGAGACAAATCCTAACAATGAGCAGTTCTTC. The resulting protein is CASSLETNPNNEQFF.